Each of the 24 T cell receptor beta chains below was sequenced from the same sample in a study of T cell clonality in common variable immunodeficiency. The method was immunoSEQ multiplex PCR; TCRdb's version includes in-frame clones alone and lacks a portion of them. The table lists around 40,000 clones, with no singletons. Sequencing was performed on peripheral blood mononuclear cells. The origin of the receptors is a person aged 18-70 years in good health.

This clone has ten or more counts. The CDR3 end falls 3 residues outside the read, so it is completed with the germline J gene. The rearrangement uses TRBV20-1 and TRBJ2-1; 13 bases align to TRBD2. The CDR3 loop spans 14 amino acids. CDR1 DFQATT and CDR2 SNEGSKA come from the germline V gene (reference sequence). The V segment lost 5 bases and the J segment 7 bases; nucleotides outside the gene matches: 5. The CDR3: CSAELAGGTNEQFF. Partial CDR3 DNA: TGCAGTGCTGAACTAGCGGGGGGGACTAATGAG.

This clone occurred many times. The CDR3 end falls 3 residues outside the read, so it is completed with the germline J gene. V usage is TRBV20-1 and J usage is TRBJ2-5; 9 bases agree with TRBD2. Germline trimming cut 3 bases from V and 7 bases from J; bases unmatched to any gene: 12. Germline V gives CDR1 DFQATT, CDR2 SNEGSKA (reference sequence). The CDR3 consists of 15 residues. The CDR3 sequence: CSARVQRGVKRTQYF. The sequenced part of the CDR3 DNA is TGCAGTGCTAGGGTGCAGCGGGGGGTGAAGAGGACC.

This clone was detected many times. The read falls 3 residues short of the CDR3 end, and the missing part is taken from the germline J gene. J is TRBJ1-2 and V is TRBV5-4; TRBD1 is a possible D gene (5 bases). The CDR3 has 15 residues. Trimming left V 5 bases short and J 2 bases short, with 16 bases between. Germline CDR1 reads SGHNT; CDR2 reads YYREEE (reference sequence). The CDR3: CASRAGGEKNYGYTF. Partial CDR3 DNA: TGTGCCAGCAGGGCGGGGGGAGAAAAAAACTATGGC.

Ten or more counts support this clone. The read ends 3 residues before the CDR3 terminus; that terminus is restored from the germline J gene. The rearrangement uses TRBV2 and TRBJ2-3; unclear D gene. V lost 7 bases to trimming and J lost 2 bases, with 25 bases between them. The length of the CDR3 is 18 residues. Germline V gene data show CDR1 as SNHLY and CDR2 as FYNNEI. CDR3 protein: CASNPDNLAPGITDTQYF. The sequenced part of the CDR3 DNA is TGTGCCAGCAACCCCGACAACCTCGCACCAGGAATCACAGATACG.

This clone came up many times. With the read ending 3 residues before the CDR3 end, the germline J gene is used to fill in that end. At the DNA level, this CDR3 is encoded by other sequences in the same sample as well. V gene TRBV5-4 combines with J gene TRBJ1-1; 7 bases map to TRBD1. This CDR3 is 14 amino acids long. After removal of 3 bases from V and 1 base from J, the junction contained 3 bases not matched to a gene. The germline CDR1 and CDR2 sequences are SGHNT and YYREEE (reference sequence). CDR3 DNA (partial): TGTGCCAGCAGCTATCGACAGGGGAACACTGAA. This codes for CASSYRQGNTE. The entire CDR3 is CASSYRQGNTEAFF.

This clone has at least ten counts. The read halts 3 residues ahead of the CDR3 end, with the missing end drawn from the germline J gene. The chain joins TRBV30 to TRBJ1-4, with 7 bases that match TRBD1. From germline, CDR1 is GTSNPN and CDR2 SVGIG (reference sequence). With V trimmed by 7 bases and J by 7 bases, 9 bases remained unmatched. CDR3 size: 13 residues. The CDR3 bases that were read are TGTGCCTTGCTGACAGGGAGTCTTGAAAAA. Protein sequence: CALLTGSLEK. The full CDR3 sequence reads CALLTGSLEKLFF.

This clone was found many times. The CDR3 goes on 3 residues after the read ends, and that part is filled in from the germline J gene. V is TRBV5-1 and J is TRBJ1-4; D is unresolved. CDR3 size: 20 residues. V was clipped by 0 bases and J by 3 bases, with 24 bases between them. Germline values: CDR1 SGHRS, CDR2 YFSETQ. The sequenced part of the CDR3 DNA is TGCGCCAGCAGCTTGGCCTTCGGCATAACTAGCAGTACGTCTAATGAAAAA. This encodes CASSLAFGITSSTSNEK. The complete CDR3 reads CASSLAFGITSSTSNEKLFF.

The table lists this clone with many counts. With the read ending 3 residues before the CDR3 end, the germline J gene is used to fill in that end. The chain links TRBV10-1 to TRBJ1-6; D might be TRBD1 (5 bases). This CDR3 contains 13 residues. The germline CDR1 and CDR2 sequences are WNHNN and SYGVQD (reference sequence). V was trimmed by 7 bases and J by 10 bases, leaving 14 bases between them. The CDR3 DNA, read in part, is TGCGCCAGCAAGCCAGGGAGGCGGTCACCC. Amino acids: CASKPGRRSP. The entire CDR3 is CASKPGRRSPLHF.

This clone showed up many times. Read sequence stops 3 residues before the CDR3 end, and the germline J gene provides the missing end. This chain uses TRBV6-2 or TRBV6-3 with TRBJ2-1; 7 bases agree with TRBD2. CDR1 is MNHEY, CDR2 SVGEGT, per germline. The ends lost 6 bases at V and 0 bases at J; junction bases unmatched: 2. The CDR3 is 14 amino acids. The CDR3 reads CASSGGSSYNEQFF. The part of the CDR3 DNA that was read is TGTGCCAGCAGCGGGGGGAGCTCCTACAATGAG.

This clone was observed at least ten times. The CDR3 goes on 3 residues after the read ends, and that part is filled in from the germline J gene. The J gene is TRBJ1-5, the V gene TRBV30; 7 bases match TRBD1. Looked up from germline, CDR1 is GTSNPN and CDR2 is SVGIG (reference sequence). The CDR3 runs 14 residues. The J segment lost 1 base and the V segment lost 5 bases, leaving 5 bases of the junction unmatched. The CDR3 DNA, read in part, is TGTGCCTGGTTGCCACAGGGGAGCAATCAGCCC. Protein sequence: CAWLPQGSNQP. The entire CDR3 sequence reads CAWLPQGSNQPQHF.

There are many counts of this clone. With the read ending 3 residues before the CDR3 end, the germline J gene is used to fill in that end. The chain is built from TRBV7-8 and TRBJ2-2; 7 positions agree with TRBD2. V was clipped by 1 base and J by 0 bases; unmatched bases: 5. Germline V gene data show CDR1 as SGHVS and CDR2 as FQNEAQ. The CDR3 length is 17 residues. This chain's CDR3 is CASSLDPGGTNTGELFF. The CDR3 bases that were read are TGTGCCAGCAGCTTAGATCCGGGGGGTACGAACACCGGGGAG.

This clone came up many times. The read is 3 residues too short to cover the CDR3 end, so that end is filled in from the germline J gene. The chain has TRBV6-2 or TRBV6-3 and TRBJ1-1; a possible D gene is TRBD1 (5 bases). The CDR3 totals 15 residues. Germline CDR1 and CDR2: MNHEY and SVGEGT. V was pared by 6 bases and J by 1 base, with 15 bases between. The sequenced part of the CDR3 DNA is TGTGCCAGCAGAGCCCAGGACACTTCGAACACTGAA. It yields the protein CASRAQDTSNTE. The whole CDR3 reads CASRAQDTSNTEAFF.

This clone appeared many times. The read falls 3 residues short of the CDR3 end, and the missing part is taken from the germline J gene. The chain is built from TRBV20-1 and TRBJ2-2; 12 positions match TRBD2. CDR1 and CDR2 (germline): DFQATT, SNEGSKA (reference sequence). There are 18 residues in the CDR3. V dropped 0 bases and J dropped 2; count of bases not matched to a gene: 7. CDR3 sequence: CSARDVASGGGNTGELFF. The CDR3 DNA, read in part, is TGCAGTGCTAGAGATGTGGCTAGCGGGGGGGGCAACACCGGGGAG.

To note about this clone: The sequenced fragment ends 3 residues before the CDR3 boundary, so the rest is inferred from the germline J gene. The chain joins TRBV2 to TRBJ2-7; 8 bases are a match to TRBD1. The CDR3 is 16 residues long. Unmatched junction bases numbered 9, after V lost 2 bases and J lost 3 bases. The germline CDR1 and CDR2 sequences are SNHLY and FYNNEI. The CDR3 sequence is CASSEFRTGPGYEQYF. Partial CDR3 DNA: TGTGCCAGCAGTGAATTTAGGACAGGGCCAGGCTACGAG. Full variable domain (outside the CDR3, taken from reference TRBV2 and TRBJ2-7): EPEVTQTPSHQVTQMGQEVILRCVPISNHLYFYWYRQILGQKVEFLVSFYNNEISEKSEIFDDQFSVERPDGSNFTLKIRSTKLEDSAMYFCASSEFRTGPGYEQYFGPGTRLTVT.

This clone was seen more than once but under ten times. The read halts 3 residues ahead of the CDR3 end, with the missing end drawn from the germline J gene. The V and J genes are TRBV2 and TRBJ2-3, with D hard to call. V was trimmed by 5 bases and J by 5 bases, leaving 8 bases between them. There are 12 residues in the CDR3. Germline lookup yields CDR1 SNHLY and CDR2 FYNNEI. CDR3 DNA (partial): TGTGCCAGCAGTACTCTTCGAGATACG. It yields the protein CASSTLRDT. The whole CDR3 sequence reads CASSTLRDTQYF.

This clone was detected only a few times. Read coverage stops 3 residues before the CDR3 terminus; the germline J gene supplies the remainder. The gene calls are TRBV18 and TRBJ2-1; 13 nucleotides match TRBD2. The CDR3 runs 16 residues. Germline assignment: CDR1 KGHSH and CDR2 LQKENI. With 3 bases clipped from V and 9 bases from J, the junction kept 8 bases outside the gene matches. The part of the CDR3 DNA that was read is TGTGCCAGCTCACCTCAACTAGCGGGAGGGCCTAGTGAG. Translation gives CASSPQLAGGPSE. The CDR3, in full, reads CASSPQLAGGPSEQFF.

About this clone: The CDR3 end falls 3 residues outside the read, so it is completed with the germline J gene. The chain combines TRBV29-1 with TRBJ2-3; D is possibly TRBD2 (6 bases). V was cut by 5 bases and J by 3 bases, with 15 bases left in between. This CDR3 spans 14 amino acids. Germline CDR1 SQVTM, CDR2 ANQGSEA. The CDR3 bases that were read are TGCAGCGTTAGATACGGGGGTAGGACAGATACG. Its translation: CSVRYGGRTDT. The CDR3 in its entirety is CSVRYGGRTDTQYF.

This clone has ten or more counts. The CDR3 end lies 3 residues beyond the end of the read and is filled in from the germline J gene. V and J are TRBV20-1 and TRBJ2-7, with 13 bases lining up with TRBD2. The V gene end was trimmed by 5 bases and the J gene end by 1 base; junction bases not matched to a gene: 2. Germline lookup yields CDR1 DFQATT and CDR2 SNEGSKA (reference sequence). The CDR3 is 14 amino acids. Partial CDR3 DNA: TGCAGTGCTGGGGGACTAGCGGGGTCCTACGAG. Its translation is CSAGGLAGSYE. The whole CDR3 sequence is CSAGGLAGSYEQYF.

This clone was counted at least ten times. The read terminates 3 residues before the CDR3 end, so the remaining end is supplied by the germline J gene. V gene TRBV29-1 combines with J gene TRBJ1-1; 7 nucleotides agree with TRBD1. Germline V gene data show CDR1 as SQVTM and CDR2 as ANQGSEA. This CDR3 comprises 13 residues. J gave up 1 base and V 8 bases, and 7 bases lay outside the gene matches. The sequenced CDR3 bases are TGCAGCTATGACAGGGTCAAGAACACTGAA. It yields the protein CSYDRVKNTE. The whole CDR3 sequence reads CSYDRVKNTEAFF.

This clone was counted many times. Coverage ceases 3 residues before the CDR3 finishes, and the germline J gene fills in the end. The genes are TRBV15 and TRBJ2-3; TRBD2 aligns across 9 bases. V lost 1 base and J lost 4; bases outside the gene matches: 6. Germline V gives CDR1 LNHNV, CDR2 YYDKDF (reference sequence). The CDR3 extends over 16 amino acids. The sequenced CDR3 bases are TGTGCCACCAGCAGAGGGACGGGACTAGCTGCAGATACG. Translated: CATSRGTGLAADT. The entire CDR3 is CATSRGTGLAADTQYF.

This clone has ten or more counts. The read is 3 residues too short to cover the CDR3 end, so that end is filled in from the germline J gene. J is TRBJ1-1 and V is TRBV7-8; the match to TRBD1 covers 7 bases. This CDR3 contains 13 residues. Germline-derived CDR1 and CDR2 are SGHVS and FQNEAQ. Germline trimming cut 0 bases from V and 7 bases from J; bases unmatched to any gene: 2. The part of the CDR3 DNA that was read is TGTGCCAGCAGCTTAGCTGGACAGGTTGAA. Amino acids: CASSLAGQVE. The full CDR3 protein is CASSLAGQVEAFF.

The sample holds many counts of this clone. The sequenced fragment ends 3 residues before the CDR3 boundary, so the rest is inferred from the germline J gene. The chain employs TRBV4-2 and TRBJ1-6; D call uncertain. Per the germline V gene, CDR1 is LGHNA and CDR2 is YNFKEQ. This CDR3 region has 15 residues. Deletions cut 4 bases from V and 5 bases from J, with 12 bases between. CDR3 DNA, as far as it was read: TGTGCCAGCAGCCGCAGGACTGGGGATAATTCACCC. Residues: CASSRRTGDNSP. The complete CDR3 reads CASSRRTGDNSPLHF.

This clone was observed many times. The read falls 3 residues short of the CDR3 end, and the missing part is taken from the germline J gene. The gene calls are TRBV5-6 and TRBJ1-4, with D perhaps TRBD1 (6 bases). Per the germline V gene, CDR1 is SGHDT and CDR2 is YYEEEE. The length of the CDR3 is 12 residues. V lost 4 bases to trimming and J lost 8 bases, with 9 bases between them. The covered CDR3 bases are TGTGCCAGCAGCCAGGGGAGGGAAAAA. It is translated as CASSQGREK. The CDR3, in full, reads CASSQGREKLFF.

At least ten counts were recorded for this clone. The sequenced fragment ends 3 residues before the CDR3 boundary, so the rest is inferred from the germline J gene. The J gene is TRBJ1-1, the V gene TRBV7-9; 7 positions agree with TRBD1. Germline V gives CDR1 SEHNR, CDR2 FQNEAQ (reference sequence). This CDR3 region has 12 residues. CDR3 DNA (partial): TGTGCCAGCAGCGCCACAGGGGTGAAA. Its protein product is CASSATGVK. The full CDR3 protein is CASSATGVKAFF.